What follows are 17 T cell receptor beta chains derived from one specimen sequenced in a study of blood T cell repertoires in COVID-19. Sequenced by immunoSEQ multiplex PCR; TCRdb stores in-frame clones only, minus some. Seen here are 50,000 to 65,000 clones, about 74% observed once, and the top ten hold roughly 28%. The sequenced sample consisted of peripheral blood. These receptors came from a woman older than 75 with acute or convalescent COVID-19.

The chain couples TRBV3-1 (or the pseudogene TRBV3-2) to TRBJ2-1, with TRBD2 matching over 10 bases. V trimming: 0 bases; J trimming: 3 bases; junction bases outside the gene matches: 17. From germline, CDR1 is LGHDT and CDR2 YNNKEL (reference sequence). CDR3 length: 21 amino acids. CDR3 nucleotide sequence: TGTGCCAGCAGCCAAGATCTGGAGGGGGGGCCTGCTAGCGGGAGCTACAATGAGCAGTTCTTC. Amino acid sequence: CASSQDLEGGPASGSYNEQFF.

J is TRBJ2-5 and V is TRBV21-1; the D call in the table, TRBD2, was not verified against the DNA. TRBV21-1 is deemed a pseudogene. CDR3 length: 15 amino acids. The CDR3 nucleotides read TGTGCCAGCAGCAAAGAGGTGGGTCGGCGGGAGACCCAGTACTTC. As protein: CASSKEVGRRETQYF.

This chain links TRBV28 with TRBJ2-7, with 7 bases lining up with TRBD1. The CDR3 is 13 residues long. CDR1 is MDHEN and CDR2 is SYDVKM in the germline V gene. V shed 7 bases, J shed 2 bases, and the junction held 5 bases outside the gene matches. CDR3 sequence reads: CASKGTAAYEQYF. The CDR3 nucleotides are TGTGCCAGCAAAGGGACAGCCGCCTACGAGCAGTACTTC.

CDR3 coding DNA: TGTGCCAGCAGCTTAGGCGGCAGGGGGCTTAGGGAGACCCAGTACTTC. The encoded protein is CASSLGGRGLRETQYF. The V gene is TRBV11-2, the J gene TRBJ2-5; 8 bases are shared with TRBD1. The CDR3 is 16 residues long. J lost 5 bases, V lost 1 base, and 9 bases had no gene match. Germline-derived CDR1 and CDR2 are SGHAT and FQNNGV.

This chain links TRBV6-5 with TRBJ2-2, with D maybe TRBD1 (6 bases). Germline V gene sequence: CDR1 MNHEY, CDR2 SVGAGI. CDR3 length equals 16 residues. V was pared by 3 bases and J by 4 bases, with 15 bases between. The CDR3 loop is CASSYEWGRGTGELFF. The CDR3 nucleotides read TGTGCCAGCAGTTATGAATGGGGCAGGGGCACCGGGGAGCTGTTTTTT.

The chain recombines TRBV10-1 with TRBJ2-1; 10 positions match TRBD2. Germline V gives CDR1 WNHNN, CDR2 SYGVQD (reference sequence). The V gene end was trimmed by 4 bases and the J gene end by 6 bases; junction bases not matched to a gene: 6. This CDR3 has 15 amino acids. In DNA form, the CDR3 reads TGCGCCAGCAGTGCGCCTAGCGGGAGAGGCAATGAGCAGTTCTTC. Translated: CASSAPSGRGNEQFF.

This chain connects TRBV5-6 to TRBJ2-3; D might be TRBD1 (5 bases). Germline V gene data show CDR1 as SGHDT and CDR2 as YYEEEE. Trimming cost V 0 bases and J 5 bases, with 10 bases left between them. This CDR3 has 14 amino acids. CDR3 residues: CASSLDRREDTQYF. The CDR3 DNA sequence: TGTGCCAGCAGCTTGGACAGGCGCGAAGATACGCAGTATTTT.

This clone was recorded only once. The rearrangement links TRBV11-2 to TRBJ1-1; no firm D call. CDR3 length: 13 residues. Germline CDR1 reads SGHAT; CDR2 reads FQNNGV. Trimming stripped 6 bases from V and 1 base from J, with 9 bases between. The chain's CDR3 is CASSPFSNTEAFF. Here the CDR3 DNA reads TGTGCCAGCAGTCCATTTTCGAACACTGAAGCTTTCTTT.

This clone was observed a handful of times. This CDR3 is CAWGRGHTGELFF. The CDR3, as DNA: TGTGCCTGGGGTAGGGGGCATACCGGGGAGCTGTTTTTT. The chain combines TRBV30 with TRBJ2-2; the match to TRBD1 covers 7 bases. V shed 5 bases, J shed 5 bases, and the junction held 5 bases outside the gene matches. The germline gives CDR1 GTSNPN, CDR2 SVGIG (reference sequence). There are 13 residues in the CDR3.

This clone showed up just a few times. The chain links TRBV7-9 to TRBJ2-7; a weak D match, TRBD2 (5 bases). The germline V gene encodes CDR1 SEHNR and CDR2 FQNEAQ (reference sequence). V was trimmed by 5 bases and J by 2 bases, leaving 13 bases between them. This CDR3 is built from 14 residues. The CDR3 spells CASSPGTQAYEQYF. In DNA form, the CDR3 reads TGTGCCAGCAGCCCGGGAACACAAGCCTACGAGCAGTACTTC.

V is TRBV19 and J is TRBJ1-1; D is unresolved. Germline CDR1 and CDR2: LNHDA and SQIVND (reference sequence). V lost 9 bases, J lost 4 bases, and 18 bases lay in between. This CDR3 spans 14 amino acids. Here the CDR3 reads CASSVRAEFTEAFF. CDR3 nucleotide sequence: TGTGCCAGCAGTGTGAGGGCTGAGTTCACTGAAGCTTTCTTT.

The table lists this clone with a few counts. This chain connects TRBV27 to TRBJ2-2, with D tentatively TRBD2 (5 bases). V was clipped by 4 bases and J by 4 bases, with 10 bases between them. Germline lookup yields CDR1 MNHEY and CDR2 SMNVEV (reference sequence). This CDR3 has 14 amino acids. The CDR3 nucleotides read TGTGCCAGCAGTTCGGACTGGGTCACCGGGGAGCTGTTTTTT. Translated, it gives CASSSDWVTGELFF.

The V and J genes are TRBV7-3 and TRBJ2-7; D perhaps matches TRBD1 (6 bases). The CDR3 length is 13 residues. The germline V gene has CDR1 SGHTA and CDR2 FQGTGA. Trimming shortened V by 5 bases and J by 6 bases, and 14 bases separated the two germline ends. The CDR3 nucleotides read TGTGCCAGCAGCCCCACAGGGAACCGCGAGCAGTACTTC. It is translated as CASSPTGNREQYF.

DNA of the CDR3: TGTGCCACCAGTGACCTAGGGACAGCCGCCGGCTACACCTTC. Its protein product is CATSDLGTAAGYTF. This sequence joins TRBV24-1 and TRBJ1-2; 7 positions agree with TRBD1. The CDR3 spans 14 residues. CDR1 and CDR2 (germline): KGHDR, SFDVKD. The J segment lost 8 bases and the V segment lost 4 bases, leaving 9 bases of the junction unmatched.

This chain uses TRBV9 with TRBJ2-5; D unclear. The CDR3 is made up of 12 amino acids. V lost 5 bases and J lost 2, with 7 bases in between. The V gene's germline CDR1 is SGDLS and CDR2 YYNGEE. DNA for the CDR3: TGTGCCAGCAGTTTCCAGCAAGAGACCCAGTACTTC. Protein: CASSFQQETQYF.

The gene calls are TRBV6-2 or TRBV6-3 and TRBJ1-2, with a possible D match to TRBD1 (6 bases). This CDR3 comprises 13 residues. The V end lost 6 bases, the J end lost 4 bases, and 12 bases lay between the germline ends. Germline CDR1 and CDR2: MNHEY and SVGEGT. As DNA, the CDR3 is TGTGCCAGCAGCCCGGACAGAAGCTATGGCTACACCTTC. Its protein product is CASSPDRSYGYTF.

This chain connects TRBV10-2 to TRBJ2-7; unclear D gene. The CDR3 totals 14 residues. With 3 bases removed from V and 2 bases from J, the gap between germline ends came to 11 bases. Germline CDR1 WSHSY, CDR2 SAAADI. For the CDR3, the DNA is TGCGCCAGCAGTGACGGAGTAGGTACCTACGAGCAGTACTTC. Translation: CASSDGVGTYEQYF.